One T cell receptor (beta chain) is described in this entry. This entry is derived from a study of blood T cell repertoires in COVID-19. Study summary: Material from acute and convalescent COVID-19 was sourced from the United States, Italy and Spain.

Germline V CDR1 and CDR2: MNHEY, SVGAGI. The V segment lost 7 bases and the J segment 7 bases; nucleotides outside the gene matches: 6. The CDR3 consists of 15 residues. As originally analysed: Reference gene primer amplification gave estimated nucleated cell counts. The protocol was immunoSEQ multiplex PCR, while the TCRdb copy is restricted to in-frame clones and leaves out a portion. D and trimming come from the DNA, and the V and J calls and clone size come from that table. This table holds 120,000 or so clones, 80% to 85% found once. The sample consisted of peripheral blood. The chain employs TRBV6-5 and TRBJ2-1, with 14 positions matching TRBD2. This TCR derives from a woman aged 50 to 60 with acute or convalescent COVID-19. The CDR3 loop is CASNGGTSGRNEQFF. CDR3 nucleotide sequence: TGTGCCAGCAATGGCGGGACTAGCGGGAGAAATGAGCAGTTCTTC.